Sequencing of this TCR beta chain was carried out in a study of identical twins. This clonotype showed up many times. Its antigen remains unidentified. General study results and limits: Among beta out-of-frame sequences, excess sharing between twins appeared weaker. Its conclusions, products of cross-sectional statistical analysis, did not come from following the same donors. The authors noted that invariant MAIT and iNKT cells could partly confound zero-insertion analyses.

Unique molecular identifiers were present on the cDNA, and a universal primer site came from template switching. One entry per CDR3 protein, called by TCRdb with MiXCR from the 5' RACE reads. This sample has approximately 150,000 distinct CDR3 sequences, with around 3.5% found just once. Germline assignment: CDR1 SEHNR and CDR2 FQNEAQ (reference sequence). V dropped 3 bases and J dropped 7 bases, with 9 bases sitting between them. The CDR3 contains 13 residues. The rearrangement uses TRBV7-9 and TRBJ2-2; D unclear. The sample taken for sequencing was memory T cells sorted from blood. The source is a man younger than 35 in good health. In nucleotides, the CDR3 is TGTGCCAGCAGCTTTTACTCTATCGGGGAGCTGTTTTTT. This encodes CASSFYSIGELFF.